These 24 T cell receptor beta chains share one sample of origin, sequenced in a study of T cells in Graves' hyperthyroidism and ophthalmopathy. TCR beta CDR3 region amplification was performed from RNA transcripts. First-round RT-PCR of the TCR CDR3 relied on the HTBI primer set. TCRdb recomputed calls from the multiplex PCR reads with MiXCR, one row per CDR3 protein. This table has nearly 600,000 distinct CDR3 sequences, about 15% appearing once. Sequenced: blood. The receptor source for this set is a woman aged 25 to 39 with Graves' hyperthyroidism that later progressed to Graves' ophthalmopathy.

The chain couples TRBV27 to TRBJ1-5; tentatively, D is TRBD1 (5 bases). This CDR3 has 17 amino acids. From germline, CDR1 is MNHEY and CDR2 SMNVEV (reference sequence). The V end was cut by 1 base, the J end by 2 bases, with 15 bases between. The DNA for the CDR3 is TGTGCCAGCAGTTTATTTTTTTTAGGGGACGGCAATCAGCCCCAGCATTTT. Encoded protein: CASSLFFLGDGNQPQHF.

Many counts were recorded for this clonotype. This sequence joins TRBV20-1 and TRBJ2-7; 12 bases are shared with TRBD2. The CDR3 totals 19 residues. Germline V CDR1 and CDR2: DFQATT, SNEGSKA (reference sequence). Trimming took 3 bases from V and 2 from J; bases not matched to a gene: 17. The CDR3 sequence: CSARHVRLAGVPQPYEQYF. The CDR3 nucleotides are TGCAGTGCTAGGCATGTTCGACTAGCGGGAGTCCCTCAACCCTACGAGCAGTACTTC.

This clonotype was detected many times. V usage is TRBV12-3 or TRBV12-4 and J usage is TRBJ1-1; TRBD1 matches at 12 bases. J lost 5 bases, V lost 5 bases, and 6 bases had no gene match. This CDR3 has 15 residues. The CDR3 coding sequence is TGTGCCAGCAGTCAGGGGACAGGGGGCGGGACTGAAGCTTTCTTT. Protein: CASSQGTGGGTEAFF.

The table lists this clonotype with many counts. The chain combines TRBV12-5 with TRBJ2-7; 8 bases fit TRBD1. The CDR3 has 16 residues. Germline CDR1 LGHNT, CDR2 FRNRAP. The V and J ends lost 2 bases and 2 bases, in that order; junction bases with no gene match: 8. The CDR3 spells CASGLRFSDRAYEQYF. As DNA, the CDR3 is TGTGCTAGTGGTTTGCGCTTTTCGGACAGGGCCTACGAGCAGTACTTC.

This clonotype was recorded many times. This chain connects TRBV30 to TRBJ2-5; D gene ambiguous. The CDR3 contains 12 residues. V was pared by 5 bases and J by 1 base, with 8 bases between. Germline V gene sequence: CDR1 GTSNPN, CDR2 SVGIG (reference sequence). CDR3 in amino acids: CAWSTIQETQYF. The CDR3 coding sequence is TGTGCCTGGTCAACCATCCAAGAGACCCAGTACTTC.

This rearrangement joins TRBV7-9 to TRBJ1-5; no clear D. This CDR3 comprises 16 residues. CDR1 and CDR2 (germline): SEHNR, FQNEAQ (reference sequence). The V end lost 5 bases, the J end lost 3 bases, and 17 bases lay between the germline ends. The CDR3 sequence is CASSQRNLGLNQPQHF. CDR3 sequence (DNA): TGTGCCAGCAGCCAGCGAAATCTCGGTCTCAATCAGCCCCAGCATTTT.

This clonotype was seen at least ten times. V usage is TRBV2 and J usage is TRBJ2-2, with D hard to call. The CDR3 is 12 residues long. Germline V gives CDR1 SNHLY, CDR2 FYNNEI. V lost 6 bases and J lost 2, with 4 bases in between. CDR3 DNA sequence: TGTGCCAGCAGAAAAAACACCGGGGAGCTGTTTTTT. Residues: CASRKNTGELFF.

There are many counts of this clonotype. The chain is built from TRBV7-2 and TRBJ1-2; TRBD1 matches at 7 bases. This CDR3 spans 13 amino acids. CDR1 is SGHTA, CDR2 FQGNSA, per germline. The V gene end was trimmed by 5 bases and the J gene end by 8 bases; junction bases not matched to a gene: 8. The CDR3: CASSPDRLGGYTF. For the CDR3, the DNA is TGTGCCAGCAGCCCGGACAGGCTTGGAGGCTACACCTTC.

This clonotype was counted at least ten times. The V call is TRBV7-8, the J call TRBJ2-7, with D unclear. The germline gives CDR1 SGHVS, CDR2 FQNEAQ. Trimming removed 6 bases from V and 0 bases from J, with 18 bases in between. This CDR3 has 16 amino acids. The CDR3 DNA sequence: TGTGCCAGCAGTCGTTATCGTTGGCAGTCCTCCTACGAGCAGTACTTC. Translating it yields CASSRYRWQSSYEQYF.

This chain joins TRBV18 and TRBJ1-1; maybe TRBD1 (6 bases). V lost 4 bases to trimming and J lost 4 bases, with 16 bases between them. Per the germline V gene, CDR1 is KGHSH and CDR2 is LQKENI. CDR3 length: 15 residues. CDR3 region: CASSLGAEGFTEAFF. In DNA, the CDR3 is TGTGCCAGCTCACTGGGGGCGGAGGGGTTCACTGAAGCTTTCTTT.

This clonotype occurred a few times. The chain joins TRBV11-3 to TRBJ1-1; 7 bases agree with TRBD1. CDR3 length equals 15 residues. With V trimmed by 5 bases and J by 2 bases, 8 bases remained unmatched. CDR1 and CDR2 (germline): SGHNT, YENEEA. The CDR3 protein is CASSALQGVNTEAFF. CDR3 sequence (DNA): TGTGCCAGCAGCGCACTTCAGGGGGTTAACACTGAAGCTTTCTTT.

Worth noting for this clonotype: The junction shows a germline mismatch at one end, possibly a read error. The chain has TRBV7-9 and TRBJ2-1, with 8 bases lining up with TRBD1. The length of the CDR3 is 14 residues. CDR1 and CDR2 (germline): SEHNR, FQNEAQ (reference sequence). The CDR3 is CASCFGTGRNEQFF. The CDR3, as DNA: TGTGCCAGCTGCTTCGGGACAGGACGCAATGAGCAGTTCTTC.

In this sample, this clonotype turned up many times. V gene TRBV27 combines with J gene TRBJ2-5; perhaps TRBD1 as D (5 bases). Germline assignment: CDR1 MNHEY and CDR2 SMNVEV (reference sequence). The V end was cut by 8 bases, the J end by 5 bases, with 21 bases between. This CDR3 has 15 residues. DNA of the CDR3: TGTGCCAGCGGCCATCTGGACACCCACGGGGAGACCCAGTACTTC. Translating gives CASGHLDTHGETQYF.

This clonotype was counted only a few times. This chain uses TRBV4-2 with TRBJ1-3, with D perhaps matching TRBD1 (5 bases). Per germline, CDR1 LGHNA and CDR2 YNFKEQ. The ends were cut back, 0 bases at V and 2 bases at J, with 11 bases in the middle. The CDR3 loop spans 16 amino acids. The CDR3 region has the DNA TGTGCCAGCAGCCAAGACTTCCAGGGCCCTGGAAACACCATATATTTT. Protein: CASSQDFQGPGNTIYF.

This clonotype was found many times. The rearrangement joins TRBV30 to TRBJ2-7; no firm D call. CDR1 is GTSNPN, CDR2 SVGIG, per germline (reference sequence). This CDR3 has 14 residues. The ends were cut back, 2 bases at V and 4 bases at J, with 15 bases in the middle. The DNA for the CDR3 is TGTGCCTGGAGTTCGACTCAGAAGGATTACGAGCAGTACTTC. Residues: CAWSSTQKDYEQYF. Full variable domain (remainder filled in from reference TRBV30 and TRBJ2-7): SQTIHQWPATLVQPVGSPLSLECTVEGTSNPNLYWYRQAAGRGLQLLFYSVGIGQISSEVPQNLSASRPQDRQFILSSKKLLLSDSGFYLCAWSSTQKDYEQYFGPGTRLTVT.

This clonotype was seen repeatedly, ten times or more. The rearrangement links TRBV28 to TRBJ1-5, with a possible D match to TRBD1 (5 bases). Germline CDR1 MDHEN, CDR2 SYDVKM. The length of the CDR3 is 13 residues. V was cut by 6 bases and J by 3 bases, with 9 bases left in between. In nucleotides, the CDR3 is TGTGCCAGCAGACGACAGTACAATCAGCCCCAGCATTTT. This encodes CASRRQYNQPQHF.

Ten or more counts support this clonotype. The chain links TRBV5-1 to TRBJ2-7; TRBD1 matches 9 bases. CDR1 SGHRS and CDR2 YFSETQ come from the germline V gene. Losses at the gene ends were 5 bases for V and 4 bases for J; bases not matched to a gene: 7. The CDR3 covers 14 residues. The CDR3 protein is CASRPPDRGYEQYF. CDR3 DNA sequence: TGCGCCAGCAGGCCTCCGGACAGGGGTTACGAGCAGTACTTC.

This clonotype was observed at least ten times. The gene calls are TRBV4-3 and TRBJ2-1; a possible D gene is TRBD2 (6 bases). Germline V CDR1 and CDR2: LGHNA, YSLEER. CDR3 size: 17 residues. V was shortened by 1 base and J by 5 bases, with 18 bases between the two germline ends. The CDR3 DNA follows: TGCGCCAGCAGCCAAGCCGCTGAGGGACTCGGACACAATGAGCAGTTCTTC. Its protein product is CASSQAAEGLGHNEQFF.

The gene calls are TRBV6-1 and TRBJ2-7; tentative D call: TRBD2 (5 bases). There are 14 residues in the CDR3. Trimming left V 6 bases short and J 1 base short, with 13 bases between. Germline CDR1 reads MNHNS; CDR2 reads SASEGT. The CDR3 coding sequence is TGTGCCAGCAGAGCAAGAAGCGGTTCCTACGAGCAGTACTTC. It codes for CASRARSGSYEQYF.

In its sample, this clonotype was seen a few times. The J gene is TRBJ2-5, the V gene TRBV20-1, with D unresolved. This CDR3 has 11 amino acids. V was pared by 2 bases and J by 4 bases, with 5 bases between. The germline V gene has CDR1 DFQATT and CDR2 SNEGSKA (reference sequence). The CDR3 region has the DNA TGCAGTGCTAGAAAACTAGAGACCCAGTACTTC. Translated: CSARKLETQYF.

As for this clonotype: It may be a read error: a sequence one base away is much more abundant. The chain combines TRBV28 with TRBJ2-2, with a weak D call TRBD1 (6 bases). This CDR3 is built from 11 residues. CDR1 is MDHEN, CDR2 SYDVKM, per germline. V lost 8 bases and J lost 7, with 8 bases in between. The CDR3 sequence is CASQGNGELFF. The CDR3 coding sequence is TGTGCCAGCCAGGGGAACGGGGAGCTGTTTTTT.

The V call is TRBV19, the J call TRBJ1-3; the match to TRBD1 covers 11 bases. The CDR3 sequence is 14 residues long. CDR1 and CDR2 from the germline V gene are LNHDA and SQIVND (reference sequence). J gave up 8 bases and V 5 bases, and 5 bases lay outside the gene matches. The CDR3 DNA reads TGTGCCAGTAGTGCCGGGACAGGGGGACACACCATATATTTT. Protein product: CASSAGTGGHTIYF.

The sample holds many counts of this clonotype. The chain carries TRBV6-2 or TRBV6-3 and TRBJ1-2; 9 bases are shared with TRBD1. V lost 6 bases to trimming and J lost 7 bases; unmatched junction nucleotides: 9. The CDR3 has 14 residues. CDR1 is MNHEY, CDR2 SVGEGT, per germline. In DNA, the CDR3 is TGTGCCAGCAGCCCGAACAGGGGGCCCCGTGGCTACACCTTC. As protein: CASSPNRGPRGYTF.

This clonotype showed up many times. The J gene is TRBJ2-7, the V gene TRBV25-1; 12 bases line up with TRBD2. With 1 base clipped from V and 2 bases from J, the junction kept 3 bases outside the gene matches. The CDR3 totals 16 residues. CDR1 is MGHDK and CDR2 is SYGVNS in the germline V gene. Here the CDR3 DNA reads TGTGCCAGCAGTGAATGGCTAGCGGGAGGGCCCTACGAGCAGTACTTC. Translated: CASSEWLAGGPYEQYF.